These 8 T cell receptor beta chains were all obtained from the same sample, sequenced in a study of T cell repertoires in ileal Crohn's disease. Generated by immunoSEQ multiplex PCR, the TCRdb table keeps only in-frame clones and is missing some. The repertoire consists of about 59,000 clones, with roughly nine tenths occurring once and the leading ten covering roughly 2%. Noted time point: neoterminal ileum biopsy at postoperative endoscopy, about 6 months after surgery. The sample taken for sequencing was ileal tissue. The receptors here all came from an adult with Crohn's disease.

V is TRBV7-9 and J is TRBJ1-5; TRBD1 aligns across 7 bases. Looked up from germline, CDR1 is SEHNR and CDR2 is FQNEAQ (reference sequence). V trimming: 0 bases; J trimming: 5 bases; junction bases outside the gene matches: 7. CDR3 length equals 16 residues. The CDR3 DNA is TGTGCCAGCAGCTTAGCTACAGGGGCGGGATATCAGCCCCAGCATTTT. It is translated as CASSLATGAGYQPQHF.

The CDR3 protein is CASSSGQGVQETQYF. The CDR3 bases are TGTGCCAGCAGCTCGGGACAGGGTGTGCAAGAGACCCAGTACTTC. The chain has TRBV5-4 and TRBJ2-5, with 9 bases aligning to TRBD1. After removal of 3 bases from V and 2 bases from J, the junction contained 5 bases not matched to a gene. Germline CDR1 is SGHNT and CDR2 is YYREEE (reference sequence). This CDR3 has 15 residues.

As DNA, the CDR3 is TGTGCCAGCAGCGTGGGGACTAGCGGAAACATTCAGTACTTC. It specifies CASSVGTSGNIQYF. The chain recombines TRBV9 with TRBJ2-4, with 11 bases matching TRBD2. Germline CDR1 reads SGDLS; CDR2 reads YYNGEE. This CDR3 contains 14 residues. The junction had 1 base not matched to a gene; V was cut back by 2 bases and J by 6 bases.

This chain links TRBV2 with TRBJ1-5; 8 nucleotides agree with TRBD1. Germline V gene lookup returns CDR1 SNHLY and CDR2 FYNNEI. CDR3 length: 14 residues. J gave up 5 bases and V 5 bases, and 5 bases lay outside the gene matches. The CDR3 DNA is TGTGCCAGCAGTATGACAGGGGATTATCAGCCCCAGCATTTT. Translating gives CASSMTGDYQPQHF.

J is TRBJ1-2 and V is TRBV15, with 9 bases identical to TRBD1. Germline-derived CDR1 and CDR2 are LNHNV and YYDKDF (reference sequence). V lost 3 bases and J lost 2; bases outside the gene matches: 4. This CDR3 has 15 residues. CDR3 amino acids: CATSRGGQGNYGYTF. The CDR3 DNA sequence: TGTGCCACCAGCAGGGGGGGACAGGGCAACTATGGCTACACCTTC.

The V and J genes are TRBV5-1 and TRBJ2-5; D is unresolved. The CDR3 covers 13 residues. V lost 4 bases and J lost 3, with 10 bases in between. Germline V gene sequence: CDR1 SGHRS, CDR2 YFSETQ. As DNA, the CDR3 is TGCGCCAGCAGCCACGCTACAGAAGAGACCCAGTACTTC. Its translation: CASSHATEETQYF.

The J gene is TRBJ2-1, the V gene TRBV7-9, with TRBD2 as a possible D gene (5 bases). V was cut by 6 bases and J by 7 bases, with 7 bases left in between. The CDR3 sequence is 11 residues long. Germline lookup yields CDR1 SEHNR and CDR2 FQNEAQ (reference sequence). CDR3 region: CASRLENEQFF. Written as DNA, the CDR3 is TGTGCCAGCAGACTAGAGAATGAGCAGTTCTTC.

This sequence joins TRBV29-1 and TRBJ2-1, with 8 bases identical to TRBD2. Germline CDR1 reads SQVTM; CDR2 reads ANQGSEA. The CDR3 extends over 16 amino acids. V was pared by 6 bases and J by 7 bases, with 17 bases of the junction left unmatched. In DNA, the CDR3 is TGCAGCGTACCATCCCGGGAGGGACCCCTTCAGAATGAGCAGTTCTTC. Residues: CSVPSREGPLQNEQFF.